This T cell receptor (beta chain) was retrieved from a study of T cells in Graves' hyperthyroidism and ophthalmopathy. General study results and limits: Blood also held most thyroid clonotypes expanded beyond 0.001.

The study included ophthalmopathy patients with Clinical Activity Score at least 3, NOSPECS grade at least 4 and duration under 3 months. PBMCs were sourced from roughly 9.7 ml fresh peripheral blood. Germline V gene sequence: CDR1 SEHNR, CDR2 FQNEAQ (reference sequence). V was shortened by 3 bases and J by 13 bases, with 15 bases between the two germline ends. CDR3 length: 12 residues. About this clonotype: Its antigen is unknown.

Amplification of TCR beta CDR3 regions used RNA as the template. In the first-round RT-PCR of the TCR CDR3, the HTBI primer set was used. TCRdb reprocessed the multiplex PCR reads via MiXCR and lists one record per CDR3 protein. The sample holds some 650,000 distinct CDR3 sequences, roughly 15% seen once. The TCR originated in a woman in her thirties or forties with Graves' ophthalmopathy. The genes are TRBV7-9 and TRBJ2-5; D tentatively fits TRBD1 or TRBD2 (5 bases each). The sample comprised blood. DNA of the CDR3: TGTGCCAGCAGCTTTGCCCGGGACCTACTGTACTTC. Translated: CASSFARDLLYF.